Listed here is a single TCR beta chain. These data belong to a study of blood T cell repertoires in COVID-19. The J segment lost 6 bases and the V segment lost 1 base, leaving 6 bases of the junction unmatched. This CDR3 is 17 amino acids long. The germline CDR1 and CDR2 sequences are SGHTA and FQGNSA. TCRdb's table, derived via immunoSEQ multiplex PCR, lists solely in-frame clones and lacks some. Seen here are some 97,000 clones, approximately 90% observed once, and the top ten hold approximately 2%. Sequencing was carried out using peripheral blood. The chain carries TRBV7-2 and TRBJ2-2, with TRBD2 matching 12 bases. This TCR derives from a man aged 45 to 65 with active COVID-19. In DNA form, the CDR3 reads TGTGCCAGCAGCTTAGGCAGACTAGCGGGAGTTGCCGGGGAGCTGTTTTTT. Protein: CASSLGRLAGVAGELFF.